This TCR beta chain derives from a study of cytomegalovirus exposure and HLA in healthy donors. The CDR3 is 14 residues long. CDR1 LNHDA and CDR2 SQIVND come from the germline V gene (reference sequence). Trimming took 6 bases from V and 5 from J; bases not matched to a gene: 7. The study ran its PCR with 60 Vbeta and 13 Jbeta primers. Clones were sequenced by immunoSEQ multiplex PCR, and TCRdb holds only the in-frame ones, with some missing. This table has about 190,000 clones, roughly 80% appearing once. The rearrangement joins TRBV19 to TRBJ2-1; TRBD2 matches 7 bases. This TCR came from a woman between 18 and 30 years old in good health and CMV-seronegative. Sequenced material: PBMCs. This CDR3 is CASRAGTKDNEQFF. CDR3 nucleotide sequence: TGTGCCAGTAGGGCCGGGACTAAAGACAATGAGCAGTTCTTC.